This T cell receptor (beta chain) was profiled in a study of T cells after yellow fever vaccination. Germline-derived CDR1 and CDR2 are DFQATT and SNEGSKA (reference sequence). This CDR3 spans 13 amino acids. The V end was cut by 3 bases, the J end by 6 bases, with 12 bases between. MiXCR, applied by TCRdb to the 5' RACE reads, yields one record per CDR3 protein. The sample has some 300,000 distinct CDR3 sequences, around 3.9% seen once. In its sample, this clonotype was seen many times. Sequenced here: PBMCs, sampled on the day of the yellow fever booster vaccination. The chain has TRBV20-1 and TRBJ1-5; no firm D call. This TCR was recovered from a man aged 18 to 30 who received the YFV17D yellow fever vaccine. The CDR3 nucleotides read TGCAGTGCTAGCGTTGGCAGTGGTCAGCCCCAGCATTTT. This encodes CSASVGSGQPQHF.